This T cell receptor beta chain was documented in a study of blood T cell repertoires in COVID-19. Overall study context: From T cells, B-cell-depleted T cells, or PBMCs came the material, which was cDNA or gDNA.

The germline gives CDR1 MGHRA, CDR2 YSYEKL. V was clipped by 1 base and J by 5 bases, with 9 bases between them. This CDR3 spans 14 amino acids. Study processing details: Quantification of nucleated cells was approximated via reference gene primer amplification. The assay was immunoSEQ multiplex PCR, and TCRdb's table has in-frame clones only and misses some. Clone size and V and J calls were adopted from that table, with D and trimming inferred from the DNA. Found here are fewer than 350,000 clones, approximately 88% of them singletons; the top ten hold about 1.5%. This chain connects TRBV4-1 to TRBJ1-5; D not resolved. This TCR was recovered from a woman in her thirties with COVID-19, enrolled during active disease. Sample: peripheral blood. The DNA for the CDR3 is TGCGCCAGCAGCCAAGGATCGGGATATCAGCCCCAGCATTTT. It encodes CASSQGSGYQPQHF.